The 5 T cell receptor beta chains in this list originate from one sample, sequenced in a study of blood T cell repertoires in COVID-19. The data were produced by immunoSEQ multiplex PCR, yet TCRdb's version contains in-frame clones alone and is incomplete. The sample consists of about 260,000 clones, about nine tenths of them appearing once. Sample: PBMCs or T cells enriched from blood (not recorded which). The receptors originated from a man aged 50-60 years who had been exposed to COVID-19.

The J gene is TRBJ1-6, the V gene TRBV30; a possible D gene is TRBD1 (6 bases). The CDR3 is 14 residues long. Trimming took off 5 bases at V and 0 bases at J, with 8 bases between the two ends. CDR1 is GTSNPN and CDR2 is SVGIG in the germline V gene (reference sequence). The CDR3 protein is CAWDRSSYNSPLHF. The CDR3 DNA follows: TGTGCCTGGGACAGGAGCTCCTATAATTCACCCCTCCACTTT.

This clone was seen once. CDR3 bases: TGTGCCAGCAGTTTAGGGGTCAGGGGGCTTTACGAGCAGTACGTC. It codes for CASSLGVRGLYEQYV. This sequence joins TRBV28 and TRBJ2-7, with 8 bases fitting TRBD1. J lost 4 bases, V lost 2 bases, and 7 bases had no gene match. Germline values: CDR1 MDHEN, CDR2 SYDVKM. The length of the CDR3 is 15 residues.

The chain is built from TRBV28 and TRBJ1-6; the D gene is possibly TRBD1 (5 bases). Germline V gives CDR1 MDHEN, CDR2 SYDVKM. This CDR3 has 17 amino acids. The V and J ends lost 7 bases and 2 bases respectively, with 18 bases between them. The CDR3 is CASTLAGRSPYNSPLHF. In nucleotides, the CDR3 is TGTGCCAGCACCCTCGCGGGGCGCAGCCCCTATAATTCACCCCTCCACTTT.

The CDR3 sequence is CAIPDYNNEQFF. CDR3 nucleotide sequence: TGCGCCATCCCCGACTACAACAATGAGCAGTTCTTC. The V gene is TRBV10-1, the J gene TRBJ2-1; a possible D gene is TRBD2 (5 bases). With 10 bases removed from V and 5 bases from J, the gap between germline ends came to 12 bases. This CDR3 contains 12 residues. Per germline, CDR1 WNHNN and CDR2 SYGVQD (reference sequence).

J is TRBJ1-1 and V is TRBV12-3 or TRBV12-4; D uncertain. The CDR3 is 13 amino acids. Trimming took 6 bases from V and 10 from J, leaving 18 bases between them. The CDR3, as DNA: TGTGCCAGCAGCACTATGGAGGGTTCCGGAGCTTTCTTT. Its translation: CASSTMEGSGAFF.